What follows describes a single TCR beta chain. Which antigen it targets is not known. From each donor, a roughly 2.6 ml peripheral blood sample was collected into PAXgene tubes and stored at -80 degrees C. Without T cell sorting, total RNA was isolated from whole blood using the PAXgene blood miRNA kit on an automated QIAcube. Peripheral blood from monozygotic twin pairs concordant or discordant for inflammatory bowel disease was subjected to deep TCRalpha and TCRbeta repertoire profiling with unique molecular barcoding. Smoking habits were recorded for all twin pairs, and individuals were classified as current, former or never smokers. These data belong to a study of monozygotic twins with inflammatory bowel disease (dated by TCRdb to the late 2010s). For the wider study: A total of approximately 28 monozygotic twin pairs were included in the full study, comprising nine German pairs (four IBD-concordant, five IBD-discordant) and 19 IBD-discordant Danish pairs. Within discordant pairs, disease-associated traits were sought mainly by comparing IBD patients with their genetically identical healthy co-twins. Each individual had, on average, about 151 000 unique TCRalpha sequences and 181 000 unique TCRbeta sequences available for analysis. On the study overall, not on this receptor specifically: Background noise and inter-individual variability may have been introduced into the repertoires by the differing immunosuppressive treatments among patients. A decrease in TCRbeta repertoire diversity, as measured by inverse Simpson index, was observed in IBD patients compared with their healthy co-twins. Distinction between different T cell subtypes could not be achieved in the analysis. Fewer clonotypes were shared with other individuals by IBD patients than by healthy twins, most markedly in patients showing signs of disease activity. No single strong signal or clonotype linked to IBD turned up in the results, so the idea that one exists was not supported. Concordant and discordant twins showed no difference in repertoire similarity, possibly because of limited statistical power.

The CDR3 starts with the cysteine, ends with the phenylalanine, and has 15 residues. Nucleotide data are not available. From a lookup of the germline V gene, CDR1 and CDR2 are MNHNS and SASEGT. Library preparation employed 5' RACE. For each TCR library, approximately 3.5 ug of total RNA was used. cDNA was synthesized with SMARTScribe reverse transcriptase in eight separate reactions per sample. Unique molecular identifiers containing a 6-nucleotide sample barcode were introduced through template switching during cDNA synthesis. TCRalpha and TCRbeta cDNA was amplified in two nested PCRs of 16 and 9 cycles, and bead purification was carried out after each PCR. Before amplification, the cDNA was treated with uracil DNA-glycosylase and purified using the QIAquick PCR purification kit. The second PCR added Illumina TruSeq-compatible adapters along with sample-specific barcodes. TapeStation and Qubit were used to check library quality and concentration, and 5 to 6.5 ng of each library went into the pool. Sequencing of the pooled libraries was done on an Illumina HiSeq2500 single-index Rapid Run using custom sequencing primers and 2 x 100 bp reads. As for the authors' bioinformatics: PCR and sequencing errors were corrected by UMI-based consensus assembly using MiGEC version 1.2.6. MiXCR version 2.1.1 was used to carry out V(D)J alignment, clonotype assembly and CDR3 extraction. To normalise gene usage, clonotype sharing and MAIT/NKT TCR abundance, the top 1000, 10 000 and 20 000 clonotypes in each sample were analysed. After downsampling to 27 000 UMIs, diversity was calculated as the inverse Simpson index using the vegan R package. Statistical testing used paired Mann-Whitney U tests on the discordant twin pairs and applied Benjamini-Hochberg correction for multiple testing. With the reads reprocessed by TCRdb, a single entry stands for each CDR3 protein sequence and no DNA is reported. TCRdb, not the authors, supplied the V and J calls. The sample's table covers 210,000 or so distinct CDR3 sequences. Of the sample, approximately 7.7% is held by the ten largest clones.

This sequence originates from a human donor with ulcerative colitis or Crohn's disease, or a healthy co-twin of an affected twin (not recorded which). The V gene is TRBV6-1 and the J gene is TRBJ2-7; TCRdb designates TRBD1, a call that cannot be tested without DNA. Sequenced: blood. The encoded CDR3 is CASSKRQGSLYEQYF.